The rows below give T cell receptor beta chains drawn from one sample of a study of CD8 T cells in ankylosing spondylitis. TCRdb fed the 5' RACE reads into MiXCR, producing one record per CDR3 protein. Among 230,000 or so distinct CDR3 sequences, under 30% were seen once, and the ten largest hold 0.6% to 0.75%. Source material: blood, either unsorted or a sorted T cell fraction (not recorded which). The source of these receptors is a male donor with ankylosing spondylitis or in good health (not recorded which). Both conserved end residues are part of each CDR3. Fields, in order: CDR3 protein, J gene, clone size, V gene. Clone size appears in some rows only: once, few, many, or a class for an expanded clone.

CDR3: CASKTSLIHTQYF; J: TRBJ2-3; size: few; V: TRBV6-1
CDR3: CSPRGIGQAANYGYTF; J: TRBJ1-2; size: NA; V: TRBV29-1
CDR3: CSARNPMGGVDYGYTF; J: TRBJ1-2; size: many; V: TRBV20-1
CDR3: CASSESLGTVTHYEQYF; J: TRBJ2-7; size: NA; V: TRBV6-1
CDR3: CASNQGQGRNEQFF; J: TRBJ2-1; size: NA; V: TRBV6-1
CDR3: CASSREAGELFF; J: TRBJ2-2; size: NA; V: TRBV12-3/TRBV12-4
CDR3: CASTLGGTGGHEQYF; J: TRBJ2-7; size: NA; V: TRBV12-3/TRBV12-4
CDR3: CSASTGGFYEQYF; J: TRBJ2-7; size: few; V: TRBV20-1
CDR3: CSARLLAGETQYF; J: TRBJ2-5; size: few; V: TRBV20-1
CDR3: CASSLVQGSEQYF; J: TRBJ2-7; size: many; V: TRBV5-4
CDR3: CSARTGASNQPQHF; J: TRBJ1-5; size: NA; V: TRBV20-1
CDR3: CSVEDDGSMAQHF; J: TRBJ1-5; size: few; V: TRBV29-1
CDR3: CASSFVAGGTQYF; J: TRBJ2-5; size: NA; V: TRBV12-3/TRBV12-4
CDR3: CSVGRKLGETQYF; J: TRBJ2-5; size: few; V: TRBV29-1
CDR3: CAWSVGGLGTGGTKGPPAFF; J: TRBJ1-1; size: NA; V: TRBV30
CDR3: CASSLAQGLTGELFF; J: TRBJ2-2; size: NA; V: TRBV6-5
CDR3: CSANTGGDHNQPQHF; J: TRBJ1-5; size: few; V: TRBV20-1
CDR3: CASSNRQGAGELFF; J: TRBJ2-2; size: few; V: TRBV14
CDR3: CASRPPPDSYGYTF; J: TRBJ1-2; size: NA; V: TRBV6-2/TRBV6-3
CDR3: CASSLERGGLYTQYF; J: TRBJ2-3; size: NA; V: TRBV7-2
CDR3: CASSADRGNYGYTF; J: TRBJ1-2; size: NA; V: TRBV12-3/TRBV12-4
CDR3: CASSGQGGHEQYF; J: TRBJ2-7; size: NA; V: TRBV19
CDR3: CASSPSRLAGVLEETQYF; J: TRBJ2-5; size: NA; V: TRBV13
CDR3: CASMTETTNEKLFF; J: TRBJ1-4; size: NA; V: TRBV2
CDR3: CASSPSLDRVVDTQYF; J: TRBJ2-3; size: many; V: TRBV7-8
CDR3: CASSKPRGGLETQYF; J: TRBJ2-5; size: NA; V: TRBV7-9
CDR3: CASSLGTGISPLHF; J: TRBJ1-6; size: many; V: TRBV12-3/TRBV12-4
CDR3: CASSVGGSTDTQYF; J: TRBJ2-3; size: many; V: TRBV28
CDR3: CSARGAGTNTEAFF; J: TRBJ1-1; size: many; V: TRBV20-1
CDR3: CSAPSTNTGELFF; J: TRBJ2-2; size: NA; V: TRBV20-1
CDR3: CTFSSPLSFSGSNNEQFF; J: TRBJ2-1; size: once; V: TRBV2
CDR3: CARSPGSLCEQYF; J: TRBJ2-7; size: NA; V: TRBV5-6
CDR3: CSARAPGTTEIYEQYF; J: TRBJ2-7; size: many; V: TRBV20-1
CDR3: CSARELHEQYF; J: TRBJ2-7; size: many; V: TRBV20-1
CDR3: CAISAPLSGGVTDTQYF; J: TRBJ2-3; size: many; V: TRBV10-3
CDR3: CASSLNENSPLHF; J: TRBJ1-6; size: many; V: TRBV7-3
CDR3: CASSTTGRQPPKEQFF; J: TRBJ2-1; size: NA; V: TRBV2
CDR3: CSAFRGGDQETQYF; J: TRBJ2-5; size: NA; V: TRBV29-1
CDR3: CSVWWGTQPETQYF; J: TRBJ2-5; size: few; V: TRBV29-1
CDR3: CASVTGPYEQYF; J: TRBJ2-7; size: NA; V: TRBV28
CDR3: CASSESRQGQETQYF; J: TRBJ2-5; size: NA; V: TRBV10-2